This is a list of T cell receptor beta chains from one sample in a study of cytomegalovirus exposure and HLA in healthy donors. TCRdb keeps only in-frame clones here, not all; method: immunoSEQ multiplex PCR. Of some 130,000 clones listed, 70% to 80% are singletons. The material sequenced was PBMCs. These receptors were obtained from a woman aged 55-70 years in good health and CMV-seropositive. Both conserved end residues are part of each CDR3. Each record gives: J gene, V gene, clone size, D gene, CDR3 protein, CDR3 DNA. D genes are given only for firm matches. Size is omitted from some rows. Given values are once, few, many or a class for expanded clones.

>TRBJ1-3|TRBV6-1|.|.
CASSDQTRNTIYF
TGTGCCAGCAGTGACCAGACAAGAAACACCATATATTTT
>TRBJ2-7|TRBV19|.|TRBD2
CASSASGVNQAYEQYF
TGTGCCAGTAGTGCTAGCGGGGTGAATCAGGCCTACGAGCAGTACTTC
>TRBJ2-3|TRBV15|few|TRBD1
CATSRPRDDRGHTDTQYF
TGTGCCACCAGCAGACCCCGAGATGACAGGGGACACACAGATACGCAGTATTTT
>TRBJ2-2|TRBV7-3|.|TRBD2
CASSRGLAVTGELFF
TGTGCCAGCAGCCGAGGACTAGCGGTTACCGGGGAGCTGTTTTTT
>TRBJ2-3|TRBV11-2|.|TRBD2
CASSSQRGGADTQYF
TGTGCCAGCAGCTCCCAGCGGGGGGGCGCAGATACGCAGTATTTT
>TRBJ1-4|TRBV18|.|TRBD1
CASSPQTGGYEKLFF
TGTGCCAGCTCACCACAGACAGGGGGCTATGAAAAACTGTTTTTT
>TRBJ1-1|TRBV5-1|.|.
CASSLGDTQPTEAFF
TGCGCCAGCAGCTTGGGGGACACTCAACCCACTGAAGCTTTCTTT
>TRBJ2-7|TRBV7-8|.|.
CASSLVSRGEQYF
TGTGCCAGCAGCTTAGTTTCCCGCGGCGAGCAGTACTTC
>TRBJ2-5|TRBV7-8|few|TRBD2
CASRPYGTSGRVGETQYF
TGTGCCAGCAGACCCTACGGGACTAGCGGGAGGGTTGGGGAGACCCAGTACTTC
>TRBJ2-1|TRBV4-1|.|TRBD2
CASSRGLAGGGSYNEQFF
TGCGCCAGCAGCCGTGGACTAGCGGGGGGGGGCTCCTACAATGAGCAGTTCTTC
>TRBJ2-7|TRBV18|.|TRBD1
CASSSGTGTFGSLGYEQYF
TGTGCCAGCTCATCCGGGACAGGGACATTTGGATCGTTGGGCTACGAGCAGTACTTC
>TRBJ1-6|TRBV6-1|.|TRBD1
CASSEAGTENSPLHF
TGTGCCAGCAGTGAAGCGGGGACAGAGAATTCACCCCTCCACTTT
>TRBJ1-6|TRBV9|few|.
CASSVDSRDNSPLHF
TGTGCCAGCAGCGTGGACAGCAGAGATAATTCACCCCTCCACTTT
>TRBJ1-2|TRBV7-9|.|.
CASSLLTGYDGYTF
TGTGCCAGCAGCCTACTGACCGGGTACGATGGCTACACCTTC